This record looks at one T cell receptor beta chain sequence and its context. Its cognate antigen is unknown. This record belongs to a study of shared clonotypes between healthy human individuals. Data came from immunoSEQ multiplex PCR; TCRdb stores just in-frame clones and leaves some out. The sample carries over 800,000 clones, nearly 95% recorded once. CDR3 length: 16 residues. Per the germline V gene, CDR1 is LNHNV and CDR2 is YYDKDF (reference sequence). Trimming cost V 2 bases and J 2 bases, with 13 bases left between them. CD45RO-negative, CCR7-positively selected cells formed the naive CD8 fraction, excluding terminally differentiated effector memory CD45RA+ cells. Study findings and constraints: Of the naive CD4 clonotypes, approximately 5% were shared across four donors. Exclusively blood specimens were collected; tissue repertoires likely differ. The represented genetic and exposure-history diversity was limited by the small number of donors. Among the subsets, naive ones generally showed larger estimated richness than memory ones.

The V gene is TRBV15, the J gene TRBJ1-3, with D possibly being TRBD1 (5 bases). The clonotype originates from a man between 25 and 39 years old in good health. Specimen: naive CD8+ T cells sorted from blood. This CDR3 reads CATSRQGKRAGNTIYF. CDR3 nucleotide sequence: TGTGCCACCAGCAGACAGGGAAAACGTGCTGGAAACACCATATATTTT.